This entry is about one T cell receptor beta chain. No antigen is known for it. This sample's treatment: oral pan-JAK inhibitor, 5-10 mg twice daily. Extracted RNA was reverse transcribed into cDNA, the sequencing template. Some clones are missing from TCRdb's copy, which holds only in-frame ones; the method was immunoSEQ multiplex PCR. The repertoire holds 150,000 to 200,000 clones, with roughly 46% as singletons. The data originate from a study of CD8+ T cells in alopecia areata. Turning to the study itself: Treated patients swallowed 5 to 10 mg of oral tofacitinib twice daily. Patients took tofacitinib for 6 to 18 months, followed by 6 drug-free months. Overall study results and limits: Persistence of many expanded lesional clones was seen in scalp and blood during tofacitinib.

Germline V gene lookup returns CDR1 SGDLS and CDR2 YYNGEE. The CDR3 consists of 13 residues. Trimming took off 3 bases at V and 6 bases at J, with 9 bases between the two ends. The V gene is TRBV9, the J gene TRBJ1-4, with a tentative D call TRBD1 (5 bases). The origin of this receptor is a human donor with alopecia areata. The starting material was CD8+ T cells sorted from blood, obtained at approximately week 51, from a patient treated with tofacitinib. The chain's CDR3 is CASSDDSDEKLFF. The CDR3 DNA follows: TGTGCCAGCAGCGACGACAGTGATGAAAAACTGTTTTTT.